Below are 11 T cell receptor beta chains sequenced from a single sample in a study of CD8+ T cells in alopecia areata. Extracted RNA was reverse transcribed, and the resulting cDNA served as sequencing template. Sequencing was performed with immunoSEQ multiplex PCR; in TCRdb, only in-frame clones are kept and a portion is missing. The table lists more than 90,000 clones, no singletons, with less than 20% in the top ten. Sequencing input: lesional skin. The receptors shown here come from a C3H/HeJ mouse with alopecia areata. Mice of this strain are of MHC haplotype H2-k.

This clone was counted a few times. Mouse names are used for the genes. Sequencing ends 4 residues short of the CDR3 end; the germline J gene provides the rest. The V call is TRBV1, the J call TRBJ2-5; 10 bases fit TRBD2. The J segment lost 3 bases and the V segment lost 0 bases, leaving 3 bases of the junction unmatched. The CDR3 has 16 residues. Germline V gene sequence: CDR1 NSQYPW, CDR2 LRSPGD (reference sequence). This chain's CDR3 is CTCSADRDWGQDTQYF. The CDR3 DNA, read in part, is TGCACCTGCAGTGCAGACCGGGACTGGGGACAAGAC.

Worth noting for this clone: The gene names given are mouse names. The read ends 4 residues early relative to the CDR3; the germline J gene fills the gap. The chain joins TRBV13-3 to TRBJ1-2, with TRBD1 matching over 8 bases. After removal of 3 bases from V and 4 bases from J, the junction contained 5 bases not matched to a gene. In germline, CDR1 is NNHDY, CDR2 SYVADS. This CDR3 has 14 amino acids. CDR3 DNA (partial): TGTGCCAGCAGTGGACAGGGGAGGGGCTCC. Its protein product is CASSGQGRGS. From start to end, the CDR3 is CASSGQGRGSDYTF.

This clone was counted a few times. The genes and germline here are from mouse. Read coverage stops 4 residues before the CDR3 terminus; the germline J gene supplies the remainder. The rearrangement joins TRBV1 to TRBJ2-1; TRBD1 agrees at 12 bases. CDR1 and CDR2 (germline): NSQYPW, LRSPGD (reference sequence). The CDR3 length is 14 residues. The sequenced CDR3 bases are TGCACCTGCAGGCCGGGACAGGGGGCGCCT. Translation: CTCRPGQGAP. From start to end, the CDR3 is CTCRPGQGAPEQFF.

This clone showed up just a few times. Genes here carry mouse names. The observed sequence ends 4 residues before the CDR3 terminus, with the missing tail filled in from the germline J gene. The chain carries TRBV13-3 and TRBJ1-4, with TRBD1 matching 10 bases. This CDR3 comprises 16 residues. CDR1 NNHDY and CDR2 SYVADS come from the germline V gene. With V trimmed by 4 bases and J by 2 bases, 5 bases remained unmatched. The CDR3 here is CASSSPDRGSNERLFF. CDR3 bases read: TGTGCCAGCAGTTCCCCGGACAGGGGGTCCAACGAA.

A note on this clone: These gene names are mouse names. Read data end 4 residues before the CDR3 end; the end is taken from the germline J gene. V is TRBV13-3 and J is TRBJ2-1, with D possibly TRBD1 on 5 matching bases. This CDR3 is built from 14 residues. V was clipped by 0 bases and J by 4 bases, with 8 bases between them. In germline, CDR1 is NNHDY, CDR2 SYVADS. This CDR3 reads CASSDVRTYAEQFF. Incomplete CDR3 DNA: TGTGCCAGCAGTGATGTAAGGACATATGCT.

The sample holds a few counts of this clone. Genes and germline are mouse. The sequenced CDR3 bases are TGCACCTGCAGTGCAGAGGGTGGGGGGGTTAGTGCAGAA. Its protein product is CTCSAEGGGVSAE. The whole CDR3 sequence reads CTCSAEGGGVSAETLYF. This sequence joins TRBV1 and TRBJ2-3, with TRBD2 matching over 8 bases. The CDR3 extends 4 residues past the end of the read, so its final part is completed from the germline J gene. Germline CDR1 and CDR2: NSQYPW and LRSPGD (reference sequence). The CDR3 has 17 amino acids. V gave up 0 bases and J gave up 0 bases; unmatched junction bases: 5. The variable domain in full, with the rest retrieved from reference TRBV1 and TRBJ2-3, is VTLLEQNPRWRLVPRGQAVNLRCILKNSQYPWMSWYQQDLQKQLQWLFTLRSPGDKEVKSLPGADYLATRVTDTELRLQVANMSQGRTLYCTCSAEGGGVSAETLYFGSGTRLTVL.

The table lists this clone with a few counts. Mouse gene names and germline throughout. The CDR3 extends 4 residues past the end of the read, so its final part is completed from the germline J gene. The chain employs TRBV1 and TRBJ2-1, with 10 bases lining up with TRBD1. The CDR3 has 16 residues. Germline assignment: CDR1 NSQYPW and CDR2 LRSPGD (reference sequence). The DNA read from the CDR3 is TGCACCTGCAGTGCAGATGCCGGACAGGGGGACGCT. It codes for CTCSADAGQGDA. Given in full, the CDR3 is CTCSADAGQGDAEQFF.

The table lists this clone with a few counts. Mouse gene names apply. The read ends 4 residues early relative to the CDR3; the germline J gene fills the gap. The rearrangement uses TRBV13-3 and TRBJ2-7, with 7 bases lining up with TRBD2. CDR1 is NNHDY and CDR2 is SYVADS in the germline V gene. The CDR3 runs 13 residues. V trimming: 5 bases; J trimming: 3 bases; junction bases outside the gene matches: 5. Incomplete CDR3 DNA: TGTGCCAGCAGACACTGGGGCCTCTAT. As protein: CASRHWGLY. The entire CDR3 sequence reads CASRHWGLYEQYF.

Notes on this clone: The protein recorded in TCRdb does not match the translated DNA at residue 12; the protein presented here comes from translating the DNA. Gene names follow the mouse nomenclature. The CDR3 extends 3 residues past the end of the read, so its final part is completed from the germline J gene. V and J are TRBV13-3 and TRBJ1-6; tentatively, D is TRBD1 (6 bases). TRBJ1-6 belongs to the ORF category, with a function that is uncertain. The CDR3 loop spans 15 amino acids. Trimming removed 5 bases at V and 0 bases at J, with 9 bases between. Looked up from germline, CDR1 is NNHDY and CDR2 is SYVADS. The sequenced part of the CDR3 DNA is TGTGCCAGCAGCTACAGGGTTTCCTATAATTCGCCC. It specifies CASSYRVSYNSP. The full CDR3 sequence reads CASSYRVSYNSPLYF.

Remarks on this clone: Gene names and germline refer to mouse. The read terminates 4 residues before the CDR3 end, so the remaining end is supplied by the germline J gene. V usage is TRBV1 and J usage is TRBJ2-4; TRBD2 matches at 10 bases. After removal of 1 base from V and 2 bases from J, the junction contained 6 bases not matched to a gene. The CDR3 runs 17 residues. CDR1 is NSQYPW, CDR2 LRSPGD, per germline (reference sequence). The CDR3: CTCSAATGGPFQNTLYF. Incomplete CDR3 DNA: TGCACCTGCAGTGCAGCGACTGGGGGGCCCTTTCAAAAC.

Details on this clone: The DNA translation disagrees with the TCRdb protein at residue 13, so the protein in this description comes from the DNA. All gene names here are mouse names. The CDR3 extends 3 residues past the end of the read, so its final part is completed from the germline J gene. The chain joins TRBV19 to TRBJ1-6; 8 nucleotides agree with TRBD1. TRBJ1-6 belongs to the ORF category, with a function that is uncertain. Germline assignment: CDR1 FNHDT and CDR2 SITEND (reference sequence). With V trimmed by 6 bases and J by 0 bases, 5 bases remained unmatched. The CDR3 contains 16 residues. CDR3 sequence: CASKTGAISYNSPLYF. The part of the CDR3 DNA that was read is TGTGCCAGCAAGACAGGGGCGATTTCCTATAATTCGCCC.